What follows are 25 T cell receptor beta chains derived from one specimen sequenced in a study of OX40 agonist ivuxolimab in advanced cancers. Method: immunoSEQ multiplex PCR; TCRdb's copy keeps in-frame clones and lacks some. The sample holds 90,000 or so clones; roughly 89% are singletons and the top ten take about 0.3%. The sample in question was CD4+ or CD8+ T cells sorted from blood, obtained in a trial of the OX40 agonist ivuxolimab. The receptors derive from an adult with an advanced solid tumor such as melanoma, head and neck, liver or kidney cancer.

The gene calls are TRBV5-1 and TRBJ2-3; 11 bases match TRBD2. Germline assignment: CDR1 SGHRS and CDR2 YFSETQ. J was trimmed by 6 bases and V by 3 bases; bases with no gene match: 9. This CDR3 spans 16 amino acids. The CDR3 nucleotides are TGCGCCAGCAGCTCCAGACTAGCGGGACTCTCGGATACGCAGTATTTT. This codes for CASSSRLAGLSDTQYF.

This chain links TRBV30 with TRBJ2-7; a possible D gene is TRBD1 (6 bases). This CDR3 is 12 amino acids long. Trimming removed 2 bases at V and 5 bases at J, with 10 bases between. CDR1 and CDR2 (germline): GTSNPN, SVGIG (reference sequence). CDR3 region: CAWSPTGHEQYF. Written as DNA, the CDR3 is TGTGCCTGGAGTCCGACAGGTCACGAGCAGTACTTC.

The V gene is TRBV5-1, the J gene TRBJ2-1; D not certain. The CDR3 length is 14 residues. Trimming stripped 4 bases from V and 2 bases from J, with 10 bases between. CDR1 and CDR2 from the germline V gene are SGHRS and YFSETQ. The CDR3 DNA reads TGCGCCAGCAGCGAGTATAGGACCTACAATGAGCAGTTCTTC. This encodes CASSEYRTYNEQFF. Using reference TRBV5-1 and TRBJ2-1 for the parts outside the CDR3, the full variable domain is KAGVTQTPRYLIKTRGQQVTLSCSPISGHRSVSWYQQTPGQGLQFLFEYFSETQRNKGNFPGRFSGRQFSNSRSEMNVSTLELGDSALYLCASSEYRTYNEQFFGPGTRLTVL.

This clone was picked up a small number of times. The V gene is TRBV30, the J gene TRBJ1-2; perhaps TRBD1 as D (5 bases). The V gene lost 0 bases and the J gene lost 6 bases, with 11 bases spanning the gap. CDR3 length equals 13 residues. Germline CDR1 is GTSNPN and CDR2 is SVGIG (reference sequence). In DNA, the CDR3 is TGTGCCTGGAGTGTACGCCGGGGGGATGGCTACACCTTC. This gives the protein CAWSVRRGDGYTF.

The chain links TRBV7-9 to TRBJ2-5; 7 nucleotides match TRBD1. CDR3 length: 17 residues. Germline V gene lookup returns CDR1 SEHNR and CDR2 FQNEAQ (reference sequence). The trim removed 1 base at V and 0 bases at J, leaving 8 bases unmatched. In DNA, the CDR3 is TGTGCCAGCAGCTTAGGGACAGGCATGGGGTACCAAGAGACCCAGTACTTC. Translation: CASSLGTGMGYQETQYF.

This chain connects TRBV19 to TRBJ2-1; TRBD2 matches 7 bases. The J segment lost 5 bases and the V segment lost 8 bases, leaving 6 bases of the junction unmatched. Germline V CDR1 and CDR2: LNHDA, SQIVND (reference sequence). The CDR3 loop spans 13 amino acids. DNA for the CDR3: TGTGCCAGTGGAAGCGGGGTGAACAATGAGCAGTTCTTC. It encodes CASGSGVNNEQFF.

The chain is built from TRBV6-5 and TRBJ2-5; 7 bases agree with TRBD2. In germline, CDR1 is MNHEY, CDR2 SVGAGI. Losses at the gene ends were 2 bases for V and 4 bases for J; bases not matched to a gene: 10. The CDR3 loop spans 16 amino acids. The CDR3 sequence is CASSYEGGGVSETQYF. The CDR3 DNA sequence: TGTGCCAGCAGTTACGAAGGCGGGGGAGTATCAGAGACCCAGTACTTC.

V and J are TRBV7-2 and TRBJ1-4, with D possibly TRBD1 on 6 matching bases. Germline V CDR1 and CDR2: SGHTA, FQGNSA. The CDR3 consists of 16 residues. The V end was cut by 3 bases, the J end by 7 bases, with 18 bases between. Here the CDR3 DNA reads TGTGCCAGCAGCTTGGGAAACAGGGTAGCAGGTGAAAAACTGTTTTTT. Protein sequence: CASSLGNRVAGEKLFF.

The DNA of the CDR3 is TGTGCCACCGCACGACTAGTGGTGAACACCGGGGAGCTGTTTTTT. It yields the protein CATARLVVNTGELFF. This rearrangement joins TRBV27 to TRBJ2-2, with D perhaps TRBD2 (6 bases). CDR1 and CDR2 from the germline V gene are MNHEY and SMNVEV (reference sequence). The CDR3 is 15 amino acids. Trimming left V 10 bases short and J 1 base short, with 16 bases between.

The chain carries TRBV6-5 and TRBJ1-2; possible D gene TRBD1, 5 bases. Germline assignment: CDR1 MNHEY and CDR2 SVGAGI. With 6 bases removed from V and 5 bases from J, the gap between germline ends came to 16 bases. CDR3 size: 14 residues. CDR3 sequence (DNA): TGTGCCAGCAGGGGAGGGACTGTCGAATATGGCTACACCTTC. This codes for CASRGGTVEYGYTF.

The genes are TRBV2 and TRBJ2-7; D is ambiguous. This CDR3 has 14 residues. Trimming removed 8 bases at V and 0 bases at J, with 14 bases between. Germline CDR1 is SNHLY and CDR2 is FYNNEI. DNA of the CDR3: TGTGCCAGCCATCAATCGCCAAGCTCCTACGAGCAGTACTTC. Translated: CASHQSPSSYEQYF.

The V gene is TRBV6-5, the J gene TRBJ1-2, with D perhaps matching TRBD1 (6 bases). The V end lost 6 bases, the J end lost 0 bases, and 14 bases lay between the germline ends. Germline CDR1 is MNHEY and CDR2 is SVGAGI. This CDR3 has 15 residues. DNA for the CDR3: TGTGCCAGCAGCTCAAGACGGACAGCTAACTATGGCTACACCTTC. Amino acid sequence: CASSSRRTANYGYTF.

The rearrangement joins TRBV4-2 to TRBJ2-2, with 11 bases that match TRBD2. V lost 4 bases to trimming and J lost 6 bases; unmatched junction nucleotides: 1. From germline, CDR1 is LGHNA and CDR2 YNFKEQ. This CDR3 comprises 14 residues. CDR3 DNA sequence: TGTGCCAGCAGCCCGGGACTAGCGGCCGGGGAGCTGTTTTTT. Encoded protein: CASSPGLAAGELFF.

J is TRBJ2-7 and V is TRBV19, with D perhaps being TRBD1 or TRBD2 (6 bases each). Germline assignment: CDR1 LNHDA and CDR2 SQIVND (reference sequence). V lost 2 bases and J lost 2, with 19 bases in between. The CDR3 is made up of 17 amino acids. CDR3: CASSIRGGYTSAYEQYF. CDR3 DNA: TGTGCCAGTAGTATAAGAGGGGGGTACACATCGGCCTACGAGCAGTACTTC.

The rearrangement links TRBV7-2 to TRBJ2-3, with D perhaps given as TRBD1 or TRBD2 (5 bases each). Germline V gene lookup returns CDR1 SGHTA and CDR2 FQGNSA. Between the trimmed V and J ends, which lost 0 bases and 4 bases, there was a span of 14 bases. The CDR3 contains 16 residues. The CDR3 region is CASSLATRGVADTQYF. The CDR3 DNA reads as TGTGCCAGCAGCTTAGCGACAAGAGGGGTGGCAGATACGCAGTATTTT.

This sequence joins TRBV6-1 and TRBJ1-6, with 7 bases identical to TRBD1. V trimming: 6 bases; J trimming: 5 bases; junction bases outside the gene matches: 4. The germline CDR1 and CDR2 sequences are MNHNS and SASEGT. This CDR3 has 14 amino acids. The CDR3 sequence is CASSLDRDNSPLHF. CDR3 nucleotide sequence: TGTGCCAGCAGCTTAGACAGGGATAATTCACCCCTCCACTTT.

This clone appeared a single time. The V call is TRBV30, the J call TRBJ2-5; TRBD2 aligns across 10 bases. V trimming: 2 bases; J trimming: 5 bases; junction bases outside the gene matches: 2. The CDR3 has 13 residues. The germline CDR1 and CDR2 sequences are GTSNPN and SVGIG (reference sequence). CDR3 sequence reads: CAWSLAGAETQYF. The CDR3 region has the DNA TGTGCCTGGAGTCTAGCGGGGGCTGAGACCCAGTACTTC.

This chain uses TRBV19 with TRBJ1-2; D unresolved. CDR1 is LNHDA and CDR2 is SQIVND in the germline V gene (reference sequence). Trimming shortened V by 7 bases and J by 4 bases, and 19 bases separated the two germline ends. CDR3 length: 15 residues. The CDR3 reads CASKRAARNSYGYTF. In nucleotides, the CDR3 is TGTGCCAGTAAGAGGGCCGCCCGAAACTCCTATGGCTACACCTTC. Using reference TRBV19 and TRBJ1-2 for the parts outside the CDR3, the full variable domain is DGGITQSPKYLFRKEGQNVTLSCEQNLNHDAMYWYRQDPGQGLRLIYYSQIVNDFQKGDIAEGYSVSREKKESFPLTVTSAQKNPTAFYLCASKRAARNSYGYTFGSGTRLTVV.

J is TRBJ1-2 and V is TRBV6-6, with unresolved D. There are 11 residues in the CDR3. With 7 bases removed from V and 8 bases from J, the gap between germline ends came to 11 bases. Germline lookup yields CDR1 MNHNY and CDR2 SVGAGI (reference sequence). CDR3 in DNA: TGTGCCAGCACAATACCTGGGGGCTACACCTTC. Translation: CASTIPGGYTF.

In DNA, the CDR3 is TGTGCCTGGACCACCATGCTGGGGGCTTACGAGCAGTACTTC. This gives the protein CAWTTMLGAYEQYF. The rearrangement uses TRBV30 and TRBJ2-7; maybe TRBD1 (6 bases). The V and J ends lost 4 bases and 4 bases respectively, with 17 bases between them. This CDR3 has 14 residues. Germline values: CDR1 GTSNPN, CDR2 SVGIG (reference sequence).

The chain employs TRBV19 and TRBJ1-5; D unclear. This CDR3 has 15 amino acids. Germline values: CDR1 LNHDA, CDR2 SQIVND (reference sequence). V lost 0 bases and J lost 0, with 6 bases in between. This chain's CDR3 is CASSIERDSNQPQHF. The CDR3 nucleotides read TGTGCCAGTAGTATAGAGAGGGATAGCAATCAGCCCCAGCATTTT.

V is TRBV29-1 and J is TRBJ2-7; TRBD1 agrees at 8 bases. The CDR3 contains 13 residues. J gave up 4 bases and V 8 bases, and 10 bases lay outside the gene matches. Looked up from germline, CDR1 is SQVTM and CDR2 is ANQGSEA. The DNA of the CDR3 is TGCAGCACGAAACAGGGGGGCGGGTACGAGCAGTACTTC. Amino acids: CSTKQGGGYEQYF.

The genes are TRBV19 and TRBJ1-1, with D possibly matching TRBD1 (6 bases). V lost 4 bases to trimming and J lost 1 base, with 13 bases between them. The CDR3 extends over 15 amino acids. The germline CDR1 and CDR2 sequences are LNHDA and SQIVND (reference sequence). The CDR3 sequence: CASSTRTDKNTEAFF. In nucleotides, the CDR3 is TGTGCCAGTAGTACCCGGACAGATAAGAACACTGAAGCTTTCTTT.

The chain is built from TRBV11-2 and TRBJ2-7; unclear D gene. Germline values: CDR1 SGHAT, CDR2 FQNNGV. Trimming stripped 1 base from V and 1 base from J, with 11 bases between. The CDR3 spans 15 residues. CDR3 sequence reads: CASSLVQPQSYEQYF. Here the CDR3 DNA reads TGTGCCAGCAGCTTAGTTCAACCCCAGTCCTACGAGCAGTACTTC. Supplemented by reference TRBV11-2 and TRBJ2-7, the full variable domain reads EAGVAQSPRYKIIEKRQSVAFWCNPISGHATLYWYQQILGQGPKLLIQFQNNGVVDDSQLPKDRFSAERLKGVDSTLKIQPAKLEDSAVYLCASSLVQPQSYEQYFGPGTRLTVT.

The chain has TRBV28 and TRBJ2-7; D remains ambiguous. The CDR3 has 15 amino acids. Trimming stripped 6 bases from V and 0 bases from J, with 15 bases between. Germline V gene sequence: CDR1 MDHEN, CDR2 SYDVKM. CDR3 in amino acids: CASRTSERPSYEQYF. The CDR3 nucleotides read TGTGCCAGCAGAACCAGTGAGCGACCCTCCTACGAGCAGTACTTC.